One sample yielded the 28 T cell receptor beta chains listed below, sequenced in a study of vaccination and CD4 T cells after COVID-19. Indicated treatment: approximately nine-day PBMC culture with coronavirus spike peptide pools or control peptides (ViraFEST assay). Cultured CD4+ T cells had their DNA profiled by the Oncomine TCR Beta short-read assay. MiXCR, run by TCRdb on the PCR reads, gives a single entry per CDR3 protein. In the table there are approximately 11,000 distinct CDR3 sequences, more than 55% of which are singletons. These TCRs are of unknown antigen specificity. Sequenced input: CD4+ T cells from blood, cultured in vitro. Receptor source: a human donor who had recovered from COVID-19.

CDR3 sequence reads: CASTPGVNYGYTF. CDR3 sequence (DNA): TGTGCCAGCACCCCCGGGGTTAACTATGGCTACACCTTC. V and J are TRBV6-1 and TRBJ1-2; D is undetermined. The germline CDR1 and CDR2 sequences are MNHNS and SASEGT. This CDR3 is 13 amino acids long. V lost 7 bases and J 1 base, leaving 10 bases between the germline ends.

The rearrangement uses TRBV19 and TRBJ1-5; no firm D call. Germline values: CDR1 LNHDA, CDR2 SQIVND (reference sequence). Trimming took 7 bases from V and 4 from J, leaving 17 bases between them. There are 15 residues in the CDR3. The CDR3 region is CASMREGRSNQPQHF. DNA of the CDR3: TGTGCCAGTATGAGGGAAGGGAGGTCGAATCAGCCCCAGCATTTT.

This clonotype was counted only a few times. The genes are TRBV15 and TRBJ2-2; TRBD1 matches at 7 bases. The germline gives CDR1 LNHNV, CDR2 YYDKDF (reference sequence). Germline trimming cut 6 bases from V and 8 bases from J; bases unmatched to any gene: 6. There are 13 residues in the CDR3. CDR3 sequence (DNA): TGTGCCACCAGTTTCACAGGGGTGGGGGAGCTGTTTTTT. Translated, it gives CATSFTGVGELFF.

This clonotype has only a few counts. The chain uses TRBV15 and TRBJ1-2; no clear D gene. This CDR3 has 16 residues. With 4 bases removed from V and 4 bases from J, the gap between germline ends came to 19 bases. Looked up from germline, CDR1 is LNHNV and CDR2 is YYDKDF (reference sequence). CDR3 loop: CATSTQGGTRSYGYTF. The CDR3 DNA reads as TGTGCCACCAGCACCCAAGGCGGCACACGGTCCTATGGCTACACCTTC. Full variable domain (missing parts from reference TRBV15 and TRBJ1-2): DAMVIQNPRYQVTQFGKPVTLSCSQTLNHNVMYWYQQKSSQAPKLLFHYYDKDFNNEADTPDNFQSRRPNTSFCFLDIRSPGLGDTAMYLCATSTQGGTRSYGYTFGSGTRLTVV.

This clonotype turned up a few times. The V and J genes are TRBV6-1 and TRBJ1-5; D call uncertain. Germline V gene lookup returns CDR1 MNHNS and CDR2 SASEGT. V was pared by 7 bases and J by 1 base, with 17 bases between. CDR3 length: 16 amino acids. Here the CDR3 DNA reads TGTGCCAGCACTCCGACCGCCCCTGGGAGCAATCAGCCCCAGCATTTT. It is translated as CASTPTAPGSNQPQHF.

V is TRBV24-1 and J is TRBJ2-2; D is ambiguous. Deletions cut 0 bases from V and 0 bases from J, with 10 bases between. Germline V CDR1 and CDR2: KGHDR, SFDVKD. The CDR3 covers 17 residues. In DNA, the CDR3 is TGTGCCACCAGTGATTTGCCGGGCCGAGCGAACACCGGGGAGCTGTTTTTT. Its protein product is CATSDLPGRANTGELFF.

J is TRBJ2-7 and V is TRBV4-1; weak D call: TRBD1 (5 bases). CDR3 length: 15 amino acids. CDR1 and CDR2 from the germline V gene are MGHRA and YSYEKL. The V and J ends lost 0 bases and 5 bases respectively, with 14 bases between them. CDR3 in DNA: TGCGCCAGCAGCCAAGACTGGCAGGGCATCGACGAGCAGTACTTC. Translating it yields CASSQDWQGIDEQYF.

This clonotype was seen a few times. CDR3 DNA: TGTGCCAGCTGGGGGACTAGCGGGAGAATGGCCTACAATGAGCAGTTCTTC. Translating gives CASWGTSGRMAYNEQFF. The chain carries TRBV6-1 and TRBJ2-1; 14 positions agree with TRBD2. CDR3 length: 17 residues. Looked up from germline, CDR1 is MNHNS and CDR2 is SASEGT. V shed 8 bases, J shed 2 bases, and the junction held 8 bases outside the gene matches.

CDR3 loop: CSATGGYGYTF. The DNA of the CDR3 is TGCAGTGCTACAGGGGGCTATGGCTACACCTTC. This chain links TRBV20-1 with TRBJ1-2; 7 nucleotides agree with TRBD1. The CDR3 is 11 amino acids. The ends lost 4 bases at V and 4 bases at J; junction bases unmatched: 0. Germline CDR1 DFQATT, CDR2 SNEGSKA (reference sequence).

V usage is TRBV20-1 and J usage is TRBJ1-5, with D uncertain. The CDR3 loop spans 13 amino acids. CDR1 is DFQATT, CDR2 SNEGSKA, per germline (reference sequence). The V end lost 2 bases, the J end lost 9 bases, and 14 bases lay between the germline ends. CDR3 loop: CSARPPFVRPQHF. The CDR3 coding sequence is TGCAGTGCTAGACCCCCATTCGTGAGGCCCCAGCATTTT.

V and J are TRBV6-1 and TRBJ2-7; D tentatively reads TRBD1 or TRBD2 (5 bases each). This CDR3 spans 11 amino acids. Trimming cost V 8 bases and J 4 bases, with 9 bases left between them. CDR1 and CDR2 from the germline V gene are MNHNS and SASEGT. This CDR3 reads CASAGSYEQYF. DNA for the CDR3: TGTGCCAGCGCAGGGAGTTACGAGCAGTACTTC.

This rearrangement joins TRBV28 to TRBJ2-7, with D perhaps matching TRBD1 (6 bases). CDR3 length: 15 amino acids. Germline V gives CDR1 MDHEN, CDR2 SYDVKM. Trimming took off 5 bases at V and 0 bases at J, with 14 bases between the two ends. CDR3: CASSQSTGISYEQYF. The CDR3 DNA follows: TGTGCCAGCAGTCAAAGTACAGGGATCTCCTACGAGCAGTACTTC. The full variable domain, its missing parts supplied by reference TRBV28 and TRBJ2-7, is DVKVTQSSRYLVKRTGEKVFLECVQDMDHENMFWYRQDPGLGLRLIYFSYDVKMKEKGDIPEGYSVSREKKERFSLILESASTNQTSMYLCASSQSTGISYEQYFGPGTRLTVT.

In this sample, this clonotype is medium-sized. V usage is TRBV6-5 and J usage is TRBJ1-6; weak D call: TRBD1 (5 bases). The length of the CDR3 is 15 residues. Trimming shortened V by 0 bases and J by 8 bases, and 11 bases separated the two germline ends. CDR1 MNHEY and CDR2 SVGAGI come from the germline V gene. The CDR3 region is CASSYSGTSYSPLHF. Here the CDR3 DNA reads TGTGCCAGCAGTTACTCCGGGACGTCTTATTCACCCCTCCACTTT.

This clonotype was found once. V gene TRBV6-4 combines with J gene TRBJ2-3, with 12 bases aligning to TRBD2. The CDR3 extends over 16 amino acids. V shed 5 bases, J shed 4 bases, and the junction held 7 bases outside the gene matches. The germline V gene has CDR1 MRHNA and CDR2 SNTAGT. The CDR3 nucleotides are TGTGCCAGCAGTTACACCGGGACTAGCGGGTCAGATACGCAGTATTTT. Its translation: CASSYTGTSGSDTQYF.

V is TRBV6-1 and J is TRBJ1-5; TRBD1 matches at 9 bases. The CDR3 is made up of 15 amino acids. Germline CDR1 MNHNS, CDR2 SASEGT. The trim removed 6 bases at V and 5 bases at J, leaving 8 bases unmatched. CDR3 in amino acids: CASRPRDRDHQPQHF. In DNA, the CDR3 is TGTGCCAGCAGGCCCCGGGACAGGGACCATCAGCCCCAGCATTTT.

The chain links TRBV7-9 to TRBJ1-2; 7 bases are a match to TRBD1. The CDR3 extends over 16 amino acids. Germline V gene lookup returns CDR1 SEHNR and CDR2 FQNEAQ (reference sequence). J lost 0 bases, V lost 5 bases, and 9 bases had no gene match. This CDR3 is CASSGIRDSTNYGYTF. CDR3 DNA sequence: TGTGCCAGCAGCGGGATCCGGGACAGTACTAACTATGGCTACACCTTC.

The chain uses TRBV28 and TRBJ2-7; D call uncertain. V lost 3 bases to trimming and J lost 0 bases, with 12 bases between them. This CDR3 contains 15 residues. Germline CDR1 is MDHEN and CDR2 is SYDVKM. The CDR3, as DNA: TGTGCCAGCAGTTTGTTGGGCTCCAACTCCTACGAGCAGTACTTC. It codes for CASSLLGSNSYEQYF.

CDR3 region: CSTPRGNRGRVPPEAFF. For the CDR3, the DNA is TGCAGTACTCCGCGAGGAAACAGGGGGCGGGTTCCCCCTGAAGCTTTCTTT. The chain links TRBV20-1 to TRBJ1-1, with 9 bases matching TRBD1. The CDR3 covers 17 residues. The V gene's germline CDR1 is DFQATT and CDR2 SNEGSKA (reference sequence). V dropped 8 bases and J dropped 6; count of bases not matched to a gene: 22.

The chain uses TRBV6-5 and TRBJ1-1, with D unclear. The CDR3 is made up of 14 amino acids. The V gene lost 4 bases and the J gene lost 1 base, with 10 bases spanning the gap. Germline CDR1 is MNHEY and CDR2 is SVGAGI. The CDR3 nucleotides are TGTGCCAGCAGTTCTCAGTTTTGGAACACTGAAGCTTTCTTT. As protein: CASSSQFWNTEAFF.

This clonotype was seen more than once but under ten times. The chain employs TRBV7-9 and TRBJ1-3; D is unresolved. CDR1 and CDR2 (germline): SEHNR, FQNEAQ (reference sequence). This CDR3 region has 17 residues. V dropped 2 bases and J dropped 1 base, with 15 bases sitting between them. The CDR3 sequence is CASSLRGTDRSGNTIYF. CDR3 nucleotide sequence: TGTGCCAGCAGCTTACGGGGTACAGATAGATCTGGAAACACCATATATTTT.

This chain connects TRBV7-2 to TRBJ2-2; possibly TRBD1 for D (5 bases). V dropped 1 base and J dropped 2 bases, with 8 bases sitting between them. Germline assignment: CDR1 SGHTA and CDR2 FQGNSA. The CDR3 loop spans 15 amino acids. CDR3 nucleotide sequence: TGTGCCAGCAGCTTAGGACAGTTTAACACCGGGGAGCTGTTTTTT. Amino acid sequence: CASSLGQFNTGELFF.

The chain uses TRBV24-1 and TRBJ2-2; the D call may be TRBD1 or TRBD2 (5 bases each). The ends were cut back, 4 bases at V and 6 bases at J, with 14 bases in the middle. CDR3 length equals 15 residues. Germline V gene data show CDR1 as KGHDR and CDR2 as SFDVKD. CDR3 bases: TGTGCCACCAGTGACCCTGCAGGGAGTGCCGGGGAGCTGTTTTTT. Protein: CATSDPAGSAGELFF.

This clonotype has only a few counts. The CDR3 loop reads CASPGRPSQETQYF. CDR3 DNA: TGTGCCAGCCCGGGACGGCCTTCACAAGAGACCCAGTACTTC. This sequence joins TRBV28 and TRBJ2-5; possibly TRBD1 or TRBD2 for D (5 bases each). The CDR3 has 14 amino acids. Trimming removed 8 bases at V and 2 bases at J, with 15 bases between. Germline V gives CDR1 MDHEN, CDR2 SYDVKM.

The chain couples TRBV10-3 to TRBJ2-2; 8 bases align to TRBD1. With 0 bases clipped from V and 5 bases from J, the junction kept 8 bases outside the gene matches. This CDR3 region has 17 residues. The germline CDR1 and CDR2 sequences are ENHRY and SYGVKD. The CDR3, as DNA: TGTGCCATCAGTGAGTCGGGGTCAGGGGGCGATACCGGGGAGCTGTTTTTT. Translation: CAISESGSGGDTGELFF.

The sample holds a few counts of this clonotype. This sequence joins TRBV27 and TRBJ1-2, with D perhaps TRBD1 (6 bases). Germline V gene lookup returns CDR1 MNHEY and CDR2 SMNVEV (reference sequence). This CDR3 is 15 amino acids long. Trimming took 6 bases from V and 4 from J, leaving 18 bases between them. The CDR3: CASSRTGFRAYGYTF. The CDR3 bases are TGTGCCAGCAGCCGAACAGGGTTCCGAGCCTATGGCTACACCTTC.

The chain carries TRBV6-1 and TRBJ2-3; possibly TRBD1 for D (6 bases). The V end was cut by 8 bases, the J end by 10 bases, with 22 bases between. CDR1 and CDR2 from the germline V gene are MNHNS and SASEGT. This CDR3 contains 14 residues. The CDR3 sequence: CASSQAGTLRAQYF. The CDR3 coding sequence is TGTGCCAGCTCTCAGGCCGGGACACTCCGCGCGCAGTATTTT.

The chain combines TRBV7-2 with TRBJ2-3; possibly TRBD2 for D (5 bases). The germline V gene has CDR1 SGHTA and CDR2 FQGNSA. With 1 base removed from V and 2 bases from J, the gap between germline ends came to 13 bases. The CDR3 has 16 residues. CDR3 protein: CASSLDGVGYTDTQYF. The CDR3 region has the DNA TGTGCCAGCAGCTTAGACGGGGTTGGGTACACAGATACGCAGTATTTT.

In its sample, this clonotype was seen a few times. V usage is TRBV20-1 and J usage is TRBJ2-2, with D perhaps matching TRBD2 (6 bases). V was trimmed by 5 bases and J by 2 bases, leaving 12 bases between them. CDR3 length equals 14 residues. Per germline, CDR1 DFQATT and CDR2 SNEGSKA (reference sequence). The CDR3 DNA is TGCAGTGCTGCCGGGACTGAAAACACCGGGGAGCTGTTTTTT. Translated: CSAAGTENTGELFF.